These 29 T cell receptor beta chains originate from one sample sequenced in a study of breast tumors, draining lymph nodes, adjacent tissues. TCRdb processed the multiplex PCR reads anew with MiXCR; each CDR3 protein has one entry. This sample has 85,000 to 130,000 distinct CDR3 sequences, with approximately 28% found just once. Axillary draining lymph nodes of breast cancer patients supplied the node samples. Source material: axillary lymph node tissue. These TCRs come from a female donor with breast cancer. Some clones in this sample may be carry-over from other donors' samples.

Many counts were recorded for this clonotype. The chain combines TRBV3-1 with TRBJ2-7; 8 bases match TRBD2. V lost 1 base to trimming and J lost 7 bases; unmatched junction nucleotides: 15. The CDR3 loop spans 17 amino acids. Germline assignment: CDR1 LGHDT and CDR2 YNNKEL (reference sequence). The CDR3 loop reads CASSQGSERGPMSEQYF. The CDR3 nucleotides are TGTGCCAGCAGCCAAGGGTCTGAGCGGGGGCCAATGAGTGAGCAGTACTTC.

This clonotype occurred many times. The V call is TRBV11-2, the J call TRBJ1-2; D perhaps matches TRBD1 (6 bases). The CDR3 is made up of 13 amino acids. Germline V lookup: CDR1 SGHAT, CDR2 FQNNGV. Trimming shortened V by 2 bases and J by 8 bases, and 12 bases separated the two germline ends. The CDR3 DNA reads as TGTGCCAGCAGCTTAAACAGGGAAGGAGGCTACACCTTC. This translates into CASSLNREGGYTF.

This clonotype turned up a few times. It may be a read error: a sequence one base away is much more abundant. The chain recombines TRBV11-1 with TRBJ2-1; D perhaps matches TRBD2 (5 bases). The CDR3 is 11 amino acids. The germline CDR1 and CDR2 sequences are SGHAT and FQDESV (reference sequence). The V end lost 5 bases, the J end lost 15 bases, and 14 bases lay between the germline ends. This CDR3 reads CASSLGGKPFF. The CDR3 DNA is TGTGCCAGCAGCCTTGGAGGAAAGCCGTTCTTC. Full variable domain (missing parts from reference TRBV11-1 and TRBJ2-1): EAEVAQSPRYKITEKSQAVAFWCDPISGHATLYWYRQILGQGPELLVQFQDESVVDDSQLPKDRFSAERLKGVDSTLKIQPAELGDSAMYLCASSLGGKPFFGPGTRLTVL.

This clonotype turned up a few times. This rearrangement joins TRBV5-5 to TRBJ1-1, with D possibly matching TRBD1 (6 bases). Per the germline V gene, CDR1 is SGHKS and CDR2 is YYEKEE (reference sequence). V lost 0 bases and J lost 2, with 11 bases in between. The CDR3 length is 15 residues. DNA of the CDR3: TGTGCCAGCAGCTTGGGATGGGGGGCAAACACTGAAGCTTTCTTT. Protein: CASSLGWGANTEAFF.

This sequence joins TRBV20-1 and TRBJ2-7; tentative D call: TRBD1 (6 bases). There are 14 residues in the CDR3. Germline V CDR1 and CDR2: DFQATT, SNEGSKA (reference sequence). CDR3 nucleotides: TGCAGCGCCAGGAGTGGACAGTCCCCCTACGAGCAGTACTTC. Protein product: CSARSGQSPYEQYF.

The chain joins TRBV2 to TRBJ1-4; D possibly corresponds to TRBD1 (6 bases). Germline values: CDR1 SNHLY, CDR2 FYNNEI. The V end was cut by 4 bases, the J end by 4 bases, with 13 bases between. The CDR3 has 15 residues. The CDR3 coding sequence is TGTGCCAGCAGTGGGGAGGGACACCGTAATGAAAAACTGTTTTTT. Its protein product is CASSGEGHRNEKLFF.

This clonotype was seen at least ten times. This chain uses TRBV18 with TRBJ2-1, with 7 bases matching TRBD2. Germline CDR1 reads KGHSH; CDR2 reads LQKENI. The CDR3 consists of 15 residues. V shed 2 bases and J 2 bases; nucleotides not matched to a gene: 3. The CDR3 bases are TGTGCCAGCTCACCAGGCGGGGGACCCTACAATGAGCAGTTCTTC. Translating it yields CASSPGGGPYNEQFF.

The CDR3 here is CASSNTGNGNQPQHF. CDR3 in DNA: TGTGCCAGCAGTAATACAGGGAATGGCAATCAGCCCCAGCATTTT. The chain uses TRBV6-5 and TRBJ1-5; D is possibly TRBD1 (6 bases). V was trimmed by 5 bases and J by 2 bases, leaving 13 bases between them. The CDR3 loop spans 15 amino acids. The germline gives CDR1 MNHEY, CDR2 SVGAGI.

Turning to this clonotype: One base away lies a much larger clone, so this may be a sequencing read error. In DNA form, the CDR3 reads TGTGCCAGCAGCTATCTAGTGGGGGGCCTAAAGGAGACCCAGTACTTC. Its translation is CASSYLVGGLKETQYF. J is TRBJ2-5 and V is TRBV3-1, with D possibly called TRBD1 or TRBD2 (6 bases each). The germline V gene encodes CDR1 LGHDT and CDR2 YNNKEL (reference sequence). V lost 5 bases, J lost 5 bases, and 21 bases lay in between. The CDR3 runs 16 residues.

This clonotype is a singleton in its sample. The CDR3 coding sequence is TGCGCCAGCAGCCACGATAACCAGGGGGCCCAGAACTATGGCTACACCTTC. This encodes CASSHDNQGAQNYGYTF. This chain links TRBV4-1 with TRBJ1-2; TRBD1 aligns across 8 bases. The CDR3 is 17 residues long. V shed 3 bases and J 2 bases; nucleotides not matched to a gene: 11. CDR1 is MGHRA and CDR2 is YSYEKL in the germline V gene.

The chain is built from TRBV12-3 or TRBV12-4 and TRBJ1-4; a possible D gene is TRBD1 (6 bases). CDR3 length equals 16 residues. Trimming took off 3 bases at V and 8 bases at J, with 19 bases between the two ends. CDR3 in DNA: TGTGCCAGCAGTTTTAGCGGGGGCAGGTCCGCCGAAAAACTGTTTTTT. Protein sequence: CASSFSGGRSAEKLFF.

The rearrangement joins TRBV12-3 or TRBV12-4 to TRBJ1-5; 10 nucleotides align to TRBD1. The CDR3 loop spans 14 amino acids. The ends lost 6 bases at V and 6 bases at J; junction bases unmatched: 5. The CDR3 DNA is TGTGCCAGCAGCACCGGGACAGGGGTTCAGCCCCAGCATTTT. It yields the protein CASSTGTGVQPQHF.

The chain links TRBV3-1 to TRBJ2-4; no firm D call. CDR1 is LGHDT, CDR2 YNNKEL, per germline (reference sequence). V gave up 0 bases and J gave up 0 bases, with 6 bases separating them. The CDR3 loop spans 15 amino acids. The CDR3 spells CASSQDPEAKNIQYF. CDR3 in DNA: TGTGCCAGCAGCCAAGATCCGGAAGCCAAAAACATTCAGTACTTC. The entire variable domain, with the rest obtained from reference TRBV3-1 and TRBJ2-4, is as follows: DTAVSQTPKYLVTQMGNDKSIKCEQNLGHDTMYWYKQDSKKFLKIMFSYNNKELIINETVPNRFSPKSPDKAHLNLHINSLELGDSAVYFCASSQDPEAKNIQYFGAGTRLSVL.

The chain uses TRBV5-1 and TRBJ2-6; 9 bases agree with TRBD1. In germline, CDR1 is SGHRS, CDR2 YFSETQ. J was trimmed by 8 bases and V by 0 bases; bases with no gene match: 3. CDR3 length equals 15 residues. The CDR3 region has the DNA TGCGCCAGCAGCTTGGCCGGGACAGGGCCCAACGTCCTGACTTTC. Translating it yields CASSLAGTGPNVLTF.

The chain carries TRBV20-1 and TRBJ2-7; D may match TRBD1 or TRBD2 (5 bases each). V shed 6 bases and J shed 11 bases, with 32 bases lying between them. Germline values: CDR1 DFQATT, CDR2 SNEGSKA (reference sequence). The length of the CDR3 is 16 residues. This CDR3 reads CSAMDTGDELLAQKYF. CDR3 bases: TGCAGTGCGATGGACACCGGGGATGAGCTGCTGGCACAGAAGTACTTC.

CDR3 in amino acids: CATRGPYTGELFF. CDR3 coding DNA: TGTGCCACCAGGGGACCGTACACCGGGGAGCTGTTTTTT. The chain employs TRBV24-1 and TRBJ2-2; either TRBD1 or TRBD2 may supply D (5 bases each). The CDR3 has 13 residues. Trimming took off 7 bases at V and 3 bases at J, with 8 bases between the two ends. Germline CDR1 is KGHDR and CDR2 is SFDVKD.

In its sample, this clonotype was seen many times. This chain joins TRBV6-6 and TRBJ1-3; a possible D gene is TRBD1 (5 bases). V was pared by 5 bases and J by 9 bases, with 17 bases between. CDR1 and CDR2 (germline): MNHNY, SVGAGI (reference sequence). The CDR3 is made up of 14 amino acids. The CDR3 DNA follows: TGTGCCAGCAGTACCGGGACTGGGGCCAGCACCATATATTTT. The encoded protein is CASSTGTGASTIYF.

In this sample, this clonotype turned up many times. The rearrangement joins TRBV24-1 to TRBJ1-2; possibly TRBD1 for D (6 bases). With 2 bases removed from V and 7 bases from J, the gap between germline ends came to 16 bases. This CDR3 contains 15 residues. Germline CDR1 KGHDR, CDR2 SFDVKD. CDR3 sequence (DNA): TGTGCCACCAGTGATTCCAATTACAGGGAAAGTGGCTACACCTTC. It encodes CATSDSNYRESGYTF.

V gene TRBV7-9 combines with J gene TRBJ2-1, with 9 positions matching TRBD1. This CDR3 contains 16 residues. Germline assignment: CDR1 SEHNR and CDR2 FQNEAQ (reference sequence). The junction had 8 bases not matched to a gene; V was cut back by 5 bases and J by 3 bases. Here the CDR3 DNA reads TGTGCCAGCAGCACCCTGACAGGGGGAGTCTACAATGAGCAGTTCTTC. It translates to CASSTLTGGVYNEQFF.

A word on this clonotype: Sequence at one end of the junction differs from germline and may be a read error. J is TRBJ1-6 and V is TRBV19, with TRBD1 as a possible D gene (5 bases). Germline-derived CDR1 and CDR2 are LNHDA and SQIVND (reference sequence). The CDR3 sequence is 13 residues long. The CDR3 loop reads CASRAGGVSPLHF. The CDR3 nucleotides are TGTGCCAGTAGAGCGGGAGGGGTCTCACCTCTCCACTTT.

Regarding this clonotype: One end of the junction varies from germline; a read error may be responsible. The V gene is TRBV4-1, the J gene TRBJ2-7; no clear D gene. This CDR3 spans 14 amino acids. Germline values: CDR1 MGHRA, CDR2 YSYEKL. CDR3 DNA sequence: TGCGTCAGCAGCCAAGGGCCCGGTAGCTGCGAGCAGTACTTC. It specifies CVSSQGPGSCEQYF.

In this sample, this clonotype turned up many times. The V call is TRBV5-1, the J call TRBJ2-2; possible D gene TRBD1, 5 bases. Germline V gene sequence: CDR1 SGHRS, CDR2 YFSETQ. The CDR3 has 14 amino acids. V was clipped by 4 bases and J by 1 base, with 8 bases between them. CDR3 in DNA: TGCGCCAGCAGCGCTCAGGGGAACACCGGGGAGCTGTTTTTT. It codes for CASSAQGNTGELFF.

Concerning this clonotype: This sequence may be a read error, since a much larger clone differs from it by one base. The chain employs TRBV12-3 or TRBV12-4 and TRBJ1-2; 8 bases fit TRBD1. The CDR3 extends over 13 amino acids. V trimming: 5 bases; J trimming: 8 bases; junction bases outside the gene matches: 7. The CDR3 sequence: CASSLRTGNGYTF. DNA of the CDR3: TGTGCCAGCAGTCTCCGGACAGGGAACGGCTACACCTTC.

This clonotype came up many times. At one of its ends the junction is not consistent with the germline gene, which may arise from a read error. This chain uses TRBV2 with TRBJ2-4; D is possibly TRBD1 (6 bases). The CDR3 covers 13 residues. Germline V gene sequence: CDR1 SNHLY, CDR2 FYNNEI. DNA for the CDR3: TGTGCCAGCAGTGAGTCACAGGGACGTTCGCCCTTTTTC. Amino acid sequence: CASSESQGRSPFF.

This chain links TRBV20-1 with TRBJ1-6, with TRBD1 matching over 10 bases. V shed 4 bases and J 15 bases; nucleotides not matched to a gene: 6. This CDR3 contains 12 residues. CDR1 is DFQATT and CDR2 is SNEGSKA in the germline V gene (reference sequence). The CDR3 bases are TGCAGTGCTAAGATGACAGGGGGCATCCTCCACTTT. Translation gives CSAKMTGGILHF.

The chain links TRBV30 to TRBJ1-1; 8 bases are a match to TRBD1. From germline, CDR1 is GTSNPN and CDR2 SVGIG (reference sequence). This CDR3 is 15 amino acids long. With V trimmed by 3 bases and J by 5 bases, 11 bases remained unmatched. Written as DNA, the CDR3 is TGTGCCTGGAGCCTCCGGGACAGGAAGTTGACTGAAGCTTTCTTT. Amino acids: CAWSLRDRKLTEAFF.

This clonotype was seen many times. CDR3 region: CASSFQAAASYEQYF. In nucleotides, the CDR3 is TGTGCCAGCAGCTTTCAAGCGGCCGCCTCCTACGAGCAGTACTTC. The rearrangement uses TRBV11-1 and TRBJ2-7; perhaps TRBD2 as D (5 bases). The length of the CDR3 is 15 residues. The germline CDR1 and CDR2 sequences are SGHAT and FQDESV (reference sequence). Trimming removed 3 bases from V and 0 bases from J, with 12 bases in between.

In this sample, this clonotype turned up many times. The rearrangement links TRBV6-1 to TRBJ2-7, with D possibly being TRBD1 (6 bases). Deletions cut 6 bases from V and 5 bases from J, with 14 bases between. CDR3 length: 13 residues. The germline V gene has CDR1 MNHNS and CDR2 SASEGT. CDR3 region: CASRKGQFDEQYF. The CDR3 nucleotides read TGTGCCAGCAGGAAGGGACAATTCGACGAGCAGTACTTC.

CDR3 residues: CASSLVGDRCQFNPRSGEQYF. CDR3 bases: TGTGCCAGCAGCTTAGTGGGGGACAGGTGTCAATTCAATCCCCGATCGGGCGAGCAGTACTTC. The rearrangement links TRBV7-9 to TRBJ2-7, with 8 bases that match TRBD1. V shed 1 base, J shed 6 bases, and the junction held 26 bases outside the gene matches. The CDR3 extends over 21 amino acids. Germline V gene lookup returns CDR1 SEHNR and CDR2 FQNEAQ (reference sequence).